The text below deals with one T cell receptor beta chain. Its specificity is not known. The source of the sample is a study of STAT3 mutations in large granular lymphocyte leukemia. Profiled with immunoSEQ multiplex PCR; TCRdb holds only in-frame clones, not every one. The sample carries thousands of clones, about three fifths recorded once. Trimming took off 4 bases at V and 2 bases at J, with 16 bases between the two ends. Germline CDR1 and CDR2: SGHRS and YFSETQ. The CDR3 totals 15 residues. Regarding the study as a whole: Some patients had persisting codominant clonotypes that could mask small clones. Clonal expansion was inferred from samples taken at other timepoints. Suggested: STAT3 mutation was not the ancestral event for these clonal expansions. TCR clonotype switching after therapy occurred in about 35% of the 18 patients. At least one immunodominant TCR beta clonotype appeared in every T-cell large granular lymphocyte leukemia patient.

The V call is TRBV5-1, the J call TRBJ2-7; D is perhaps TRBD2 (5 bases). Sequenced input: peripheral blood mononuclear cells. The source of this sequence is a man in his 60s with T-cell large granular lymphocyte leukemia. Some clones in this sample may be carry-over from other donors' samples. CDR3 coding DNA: TGCGCCAGCAGCCCCACCCCTGGGGAGACCTACGAGCAGTACTTC. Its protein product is CASSPTPGETYEQYF.